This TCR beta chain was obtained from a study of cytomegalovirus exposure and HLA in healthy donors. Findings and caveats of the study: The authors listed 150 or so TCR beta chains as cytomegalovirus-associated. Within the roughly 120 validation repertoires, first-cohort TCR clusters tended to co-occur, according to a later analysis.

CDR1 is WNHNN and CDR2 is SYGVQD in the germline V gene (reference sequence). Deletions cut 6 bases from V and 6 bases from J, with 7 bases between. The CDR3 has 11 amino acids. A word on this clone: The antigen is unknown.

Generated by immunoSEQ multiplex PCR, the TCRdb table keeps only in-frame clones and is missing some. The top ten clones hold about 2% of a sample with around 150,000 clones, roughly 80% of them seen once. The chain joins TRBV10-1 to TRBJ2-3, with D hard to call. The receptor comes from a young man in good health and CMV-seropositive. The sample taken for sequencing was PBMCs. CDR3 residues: CASSLGDTQYF. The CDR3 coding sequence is TGCGCCAGCAGCCTCGGGGATACGCAGTATTTT.